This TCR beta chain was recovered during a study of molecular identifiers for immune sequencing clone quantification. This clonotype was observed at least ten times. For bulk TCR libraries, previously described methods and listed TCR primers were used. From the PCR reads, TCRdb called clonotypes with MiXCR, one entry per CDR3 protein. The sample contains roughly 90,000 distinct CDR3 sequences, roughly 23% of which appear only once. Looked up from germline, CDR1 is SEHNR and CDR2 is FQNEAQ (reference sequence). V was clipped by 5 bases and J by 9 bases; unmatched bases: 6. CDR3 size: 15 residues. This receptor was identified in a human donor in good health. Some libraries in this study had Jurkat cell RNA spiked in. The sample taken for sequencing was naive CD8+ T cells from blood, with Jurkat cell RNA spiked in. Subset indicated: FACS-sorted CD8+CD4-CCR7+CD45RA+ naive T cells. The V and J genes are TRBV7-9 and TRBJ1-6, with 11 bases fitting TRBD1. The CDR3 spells CASSPGQGAGSPLHF. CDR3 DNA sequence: TGTGCCAGCAGCCCAGGACAGGGGGCGGGTTCACCCCTCCACTTT.